The 28 T cell receptor beta chains given below trace back to one sample, sequenced in a study of blood T cell repertoires in COVID-19. Repertoires were generated with immunoSEQ multiplex PCR, while TCRdb's copy carries only in-frame clones and drops some. This sample yields 200,000 to 250,000 clones, of which around 90% are seen a single time; around 0.87% belongs to the top ten. What was sequenced was PBMCs or T cells enriched from blood (not recorded which). All receptors come from a man aged 50 to 60 who had been exposed to COVID-19.

Comment on this clone: This sample also contains other DNA sequences that code for the same CDR3. This chain connects TRBV5-4 to TRBJ1-1, with D unclear. Trimming removed 0 bases at V and 1 base at J, with 7 bases between. CDR3 length equals 14 residues. Germline V gene data show CDR1 as SGHNT and CDR2 as YYREEE (reference sequence). CDR3 sequence reads: CASSLGPGNTEAFF. CDR3 in DNA: TGTGCCAGCAGCTTGGGACCGGGGAACACTGAAGCTTTCTTT.

This clone was detected a few times. The chain combines TRBV5-4 with TRBJ1-2; 9 bases agree with TRBD1. The junction had 4 bases not matched to a gene; V was cut back by 0 bases and J by 4 bases. The germline CDR1 and CDR2 sequences are SGHNT and YYREEE (reference sequence). There are 15 residues in the CDR3. The DNA for the CDR3 is TGTGCCAGCAGCTTGGACACAGGGGGCATCTATGGCTACACCTTC. Translated: CASSLDTGGIYGYTF.

This clone was picked up one time. This chain links TRBV3-1 (or the pseudogene TRBV3-2) with TRBJ2-5; D is possibly TRBD1 (6 bases). The V gene's germline CDR1 is LGHDT and CDR2 YNNKEL (reference sequence). V was clipped by 3 bases and J by 4 bases, with 9 bases between them. This CDR3 region has 13 residues. The CDR3 DNA reads TGTGCCAGCAGCCATCAGGGGAGAGAGACCCAGTACTTC. It encodes CASSHQGRETQYF.

A single count supports this clone. The CDR3 nucleotides are TGTGCCAGCAGTTCCCCAGGGGGCGGCTGGGCTGGGGCCAACGTCCTGACTTTC. Its translation: CASSSPGGGWAGANVLTF. This chain connects TRBV28 to TRBJ2-6; 8 bases match TRBD1. This CDR3 comprises 18 residues. Looked up from germline, CDR1 is MDHEN and CDR2 is SYDVKM. V dropped 4 bases and J dropped 2; count of bases not matched to a gene: 10.

This chain uses TRBV15 with TRBJ1-5; 9 bases fit TRBD1. With 1 base clipped from V and 5 bases from J, the junction kept 6 bases outside the gene matches. This CDR3 contains 16 residues. Germline loops: CDR1 LNHNV, CDR2 YYDKDF (reference sequence). CDR3 sequence: CATSRGGQGSHQPQHF. The CDR3 region has the DNA TGTGCCACCAGCAGAGGGGGACAGGGCAGTCATCAGCCCCAGCATTTT.

This sequence joins TRBV11-3 and TRBJ2-5; D might be TRBD2 (6 bases). CDR1 SGHNT and CDR2 YENEEA come from the germline V gene. The CDR3 sequence is 14 residues long. The V end was cut by 1 base, the J end by 2 bases, with 8 bases between. The CDR3 loop reads CASSLGGTQETQYF. CDR3 nucleotides: TGTGCCAGCAGCTTAGGCGGGACTCAAGAGACCCAGTACTTC.

This rearrangement joins TRBV5-1 to TRBJ1-2, with TRBD1 identical over 7 bases. The CDR3 has 16 residues. Germline V gene sequence: CDR1 SGHRS, CDR2 YFSETQ. The V gene end was trimmed by 0 bases and the J gene end by 0 bases; junction bases not matched to a gene: 5. The CDR3 region has the DNA TGCGCCAGCAGCTTGGTACGGCAGGGGGCTAACTATGGCTACACCTTC. This encodes CASSLVRQGANYGYTF.

This chain connects TRBV11-3 to TRBJ2-7; 10 nucleotides agree with TRBD1. Germline lookup yields CDR1 SGHNT and CDR2 YENEEA. The V and J ends lost 3 bases and 7 bases, in that order; junction bases with no gene match: 9. The CDR3 has 15 residues. The CDR3: CASSLETGGNWEQYV. The CDR3 coding sequence is TGTGCCAGCAGCTTGGAGACAGGGGGCAACTGGGAGCAGTACGTC.

This chain connects TRBV2 to TRBJ1-3; tentative D call: TRBD1 (5 bases). The CDR3 is 14 amino acids. CDR1 SNHLY and CDR2 FYNNEI come from the germline V gene. V was cut by 9 bases and J by 0 bases, with 12 bases left in between. For the CDR3, the DNA is TGTGCCAGTACCGCAGGGTTCTCTGGAAACACCATATATTTT. It encodes CASTAGFSGNTIYF.

This chain joins TRBV2 and TRBJ1-4; D remains unclear. Germline V gene data show CDR1 as SNHLY and CDR2 as FYNNEI. This CDR3 spans 16 amino acids. The V and J ends lost 8 bases and 8 bases respectively, with 24 bases between them. The CDR3 loop is CASGPPNRGYAEKLFF. The CDR3 coding sequence is TGTGCCAGCGGACCCCCCAATAGAGGGTACGCCGAAAAACTGTTTTTT. Full variable domain (missing parts from reference TRBV2 and TRBJ1-4): EPEVTQTPSHQVTQMGQEVILRCVPISNHLYFYWYRQILGQKVEFLVSFYNNEISEKSEIFDDQFSVERPDGSNFTLKIRSTKLEDSAMYFCASGPPNRGYAEKLFFGSGTQLSVL.

V is TRBV3-1 (or the pseudogene TRBV3-2) and J is TRBJ2-1; maybe TRBD1 (5 bases). The CDR3 is made up of 16 amino acids. Germline V gene sequence: CDR1 LGHDT, CDR2 YNNKEL (reference sequence). Trimming left V 0 bases short and J 1 base short, with 10 bases between. The CDR3 loop reads CASSQDVWTSYNEQFF. The CDR3 coding sequence is TGTGCCAGCAGCCAAGACGTTTGGACATCCTACAATGAGCAGTTCTTC.

The chain links TRBV15 to TRBJ1-4, with 8 nucleotides matching TRBD1. V gave up 3 bases and J gave up 4 bases; unmatched junction bases: 4. From germline, CDR1 is LNHNV and CDR2 YYDKDF (reference sequence). The CDR3 loop spans 15 amino acids. The CDR3 is CATSSTQGDNEKLFF. The DNA for the CDR3 is TGTGCCACCAGCAGTACACAGGGGGATAATGAAAAACTGTTTTTT. Supplemented by reference TRBV15 and TRBJ1-4, the full variable domain reads DAMVIQNPRYQVTQFGKPVTLSCSQTLNHNVMYWYQQKSSQAPKLLFHYYDKDFNNEADTPDNFQSRRPNTSFCFLDIRSPGLGDTAMYLCATSSTQGDNEKLFFGSGTQLSVL.

The V call is TRBV7-2, the J call TRBJ2-1, with 12 bases aligning to TRBD2. The germline V gene encodes CDR1 SGHTA and CDR2 FQGNSA. V gave up 2 bases and J gave up 7 bases; unmatched junction bases: 6. This CDR3 is 16 amino acids long. The CDR3 nucleotides read TGTGCCAGCAGCTTATATCTAGCGGGGGGGCGAAATGAGCAGTTCTTC. Its protein product is CASSLYLAGGRNEQFF.

The CDR3 region has the DNA TGTGCCAGCATGGTGCCGTACGGGAGGAACACTGAAGCTTTCTTT. Translation gives CASMVPYGRNTEAFF. This chain connects TRBV28 to TRBJ1-1; D unclear. CDR1 MDHEN and CDR2 SYDVKM come from the germline V gene. Trimming left V 7 bases short and J 1 base short, with 16 bases between. The CDR3 covers 15 residues.

Worth noting for this clone: Other DNA variants within this sample encode the same CDR3. The J gene is TRBJ2-6, the V gene TRBV3-1 (or the pseudogene TRBV3-2); TRBD2 is a possible D gene (5 bases). Germline V gene sequence: CDR1 LGHDT, CDR2 YNNKEL (reference sequence). V lost 9 bases to trimming and J lost 0 bases, with 6 bases between them. The CDR3 contains 13 residues. CDR3 DNA sequence: TGTGCCAGTACTAGCTCTGGGGCCAACGTCCTGACTTTC. Its protein product is CASTSSGANVLTF.

The genes are TRBV5-1 and TRBJ2-3; TRBD2 aligns across 14 bases. This CDR3 contains 18 residues. CDR1 and CDR2 from the germline V gene are SGHRS and YFSETQ. Germline trimming cut 0 bases from V and 0 bases from J; bases unmatched to any gene: 3. The DNA for the CDR3 is TGCGCCAGCAGCTTGGGGACTAGCGGGGGGCCGAGCACAGATACGCAGTATTTT. It translates to CASSLGTSGGPSTDTQYF.

V usage is TRBV28 and J usage is TRBJ2-1; TRBD1 might be the D (6 bases). This CDR3 is 15 amino acids long. Per germline, CDR1 MDHEN and CDR2 SYDVKM. V dropped 7 bases and J dropped 8 bases, with 21 bases sitting between them. CDR3 residues: CASTQAWGQRDEQFF. The CDR3 bases are TGTGCCAGCACCCAAGCCTGGGGGCAAAGGGATGAGCAGTTCTTC.

This chain connects TRBV18 to TRBJ2-5; D unresolved. Germline V lookup: CDR1 KGHSH, CDR2 LQKENI. The CDR3 covers 12 residues. Trimming removed 5 bases from V and 5 bases from J, with 9 bases in between. DNA of the CDR3: TGTGCCAGCTCAGCGGAGAGGGAGACCCAGTACTTC. Its translation is CASSAERETQYF.

The J gene is TRBJ1-1, the V gene TRBV7-3; D not resolved. The V gene lost 4 bases and the J gene lost 8 bases, with 14 bases spanning the gap. Germline CDR1 is SGHTA and CDR2 is FQGTGA. This CDR3 spans 13 amino acids. Written as DNA, the CDR3 is TGTGCCAGCAGCTCGGGGTCTTATGGAGAAGCTTTCTTT. As protein: CASSSGSYGEAFF.

This chain joins TRBV11-3 and TRBJ1-1; 7 nucleotides line up with TRBD1. This CDR3 has 16 residues. Germline CDR1 SGHNT, CDR2 YENEEA. V lost 5 bases to trimming and J lost 2 bases; unmatched junction nucleotides: 11. The CDR3 bases are TGTGCCAGCAGCATTATCGGACAGGCAGCTAACACTGAAGCTTTCTTT. Translation gives CASSIIGQAANTEAFF.

The CDR3 nucleotides read TGCGCCAGCAGCCCGGGACTAGCGGGCTATAGCTCCTACAATGAGCAGTTCTTC. Protein sequence: CASSPGLAGYSSYNEQFF. J is TRBJ2-1 and V is TRBV5-1; TRBD2 aligns across 12 bases. The CDR3 contains 18 residues. Germline V gene sequence: CDR1 SGHRS, CDR2 YFSETQ. V dropped 4 bases and J dropped 0; count of bases not matched to a gene: 8.

This chain joins TRBV2 and TRBJ2-3; 7 bases fit TRBD2. J was trimmed by 7 bases and V by 7 bases; bases with no gene match: 8. The CDR3 covers 13 residues. Germline V gives CDR1 SNHLY, CDR2 FYNNEI. This chain's CDR3 is CASTFAGANTQYF. In nucleotides, the CDR3 is TGTGCCAGCACATTCGCGGGAGCAAATACGCAGTATTTT.

The chain carries TRBV5-4 and TRBJ2-1; TRBD2 aligns across 13 bases. Germline CDR1 SGHNT, CDR2 YYREEE (reference sequence). The junction had 10 bases not matched to a gene; V was cut back by 0 bases and J by 4 bases. CDR3 length equals 19 residues. The CDR3 DNA follows: TGTGCCAGCAGCTTGGGGACTAGCGGGAGATCGTCCCCTTACAATGAGCAGTTCTTC. This codes for CASSLGTSGRSSPYNEQFF.

This clone was detected once. This chain's CDR3 is CASSKGGTIGTDTQYF. For the CDR3, the DNA is TGTGCCAGCAGTAAAGGGGGTACGATAGGAACAGATACGCAGTATTTT. The chain employs TRBV27 and TRBJ2-3; D is perhaps TRBD1 (6 bases). V was cut by 5 bases and J by 3 bases, with 18 bases left in between. Germline loops: CDR1 MNHEY, CDR2 SMNVEV (reference sequence). The CDR3 loop spans 16 amino acids.

The CDR3 DNA follows: TGTGCCAGCAGTGAGACGAGGGGGGGAGGGGGTAATTCACCCCTCCACTTT. Amino acids: CASSETRGGGGNSPLHF. This sequence joins TRBV2 and TRBJ1-6; TRBD1 might be the D (6 bases). Germline lookup yields CDR1 SNHLY and CDR2 FYNNEI. The CDR3 consists of 17 residues. Trimming took off 3 bases at V and 6 bases at J, with 18 bases between the two ends.

V is TRBV5-6 and J is TRBJ1-3; 8 bases align to TRBD1. The length of the CDR3 is 15 residues. Unmatched junction bases numbered 1, after V lost 0 bases and J lost 2 bases. In germline, CDR1 is SGHDT, CDR2 YYEEEE. The CDR3 region has the DNA TGTGCCAGCAGCTTGGTCAGGGGGCCTGGAAACACCATATATTTT. Amino acid sequence: CASSLVRGPGNTIYF.

The chain links TRBV7-9 to TRBJ2-1; perhaps TRBD2 as D (6 bases). CDR3 length equals 14 residues. Germline lookup yields CDR1 SEHNR and CDR2 FQNEAQ (reference sequence). V lost 3 bases, J lost 8 bases, and 14 bases lay in between. CDR3 bases: TGTGCCAGCAGCTTTATGCGGGGTAAGGATGAGCAGTTCTTC. It is translated as CASSFMRGKDEQFF.

The V and J genes are TRBV19 and TRBJ2-5; D is perhaps TRBD2 (5 bases). V lost 2 bases and J lost 5, with 9 bases in between. Germline values: CDR1 LNHDA, CDR2 SQIVND (reference sequence). This CDR3 has 13 amino acids. The CDR3 here is CASSISGSETQYF. Written as DNA, the CDR3 is TGTGCCAGTAGTATATCTGGGAGCGAGACCCAGTACTTC.